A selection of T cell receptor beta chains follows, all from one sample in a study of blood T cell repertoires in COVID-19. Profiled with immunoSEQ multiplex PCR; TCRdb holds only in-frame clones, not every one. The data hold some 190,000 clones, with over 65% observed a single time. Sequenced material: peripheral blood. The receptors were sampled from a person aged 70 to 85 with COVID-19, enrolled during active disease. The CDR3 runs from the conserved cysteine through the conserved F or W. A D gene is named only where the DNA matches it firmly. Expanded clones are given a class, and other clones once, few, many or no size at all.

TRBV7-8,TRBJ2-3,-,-,TGTGCCAGCAGCTTAGGCGAGGGATTGTTTGGCACAGATACGCAGTATTTT,CASSLGEGLFGTDTQYF
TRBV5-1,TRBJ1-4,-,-,TGCGCCAGCAGTTCCCAGGGTTATGAAAAACTGTTTTTT,CASSSQGYEKLFF
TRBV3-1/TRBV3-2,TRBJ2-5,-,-,TGTGCCAGCAGCCAAGTACGGGGGGCGGAGACCCAGTACTTC,CASSQVRGAETQYF
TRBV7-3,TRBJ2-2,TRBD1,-,TGTGCCAGCAGCCCAGGGGGTCCCGGGGAGCTGTTTTTT,CASSPGGPGELFF
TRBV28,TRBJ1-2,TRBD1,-,TGTGCCAGCAGTTCCCCCGGCGGACAGGGGGCTTATGGCTACACCTTC,CASSSPGGQGAYGYTF
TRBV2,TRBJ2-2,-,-,TGTGCCAGCAGTGGGCTGGCGGGATTTGCCGGGGAGCTGTTTTTT,CASSGLAGFAGELFF
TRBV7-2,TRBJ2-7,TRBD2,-,TGTGCCAGCAGCCTCCTAGCGGGCCTCCTACTCTACGAGCAGTACTTC,CASSLLAGLLLYEQYF
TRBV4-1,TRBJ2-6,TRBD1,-,TGCGCCAGCAGCTTCATAGGGGGCTCCTCTGGGGCCAACGTCCTGACTTTC,CASSFIGGSSGANVLTF
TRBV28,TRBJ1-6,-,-,TGTGCCAGCATAGGGATACGGGGTTCACCCCTCCACTTT,CASIGIRGSPLHF
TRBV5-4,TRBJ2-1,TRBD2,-,TGTGCCAGCAGCCGACAGGGAGTAGCGGGGGGGCAGTGGAATGAGCAGTTCTTC,CASSRQGVAGGQWNEQFF
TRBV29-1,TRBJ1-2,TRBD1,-,TGCAGCGTCCTGGGGCAGGGGGCTGACTATGGCTACACCTTC,CSVLGQGADYGYTF
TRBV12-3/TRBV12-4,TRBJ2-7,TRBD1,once,TGTGCCAGCAGTTTGGGCAGGACAGGGGGCGAGTACTTC,CASSLGRTGGEYF
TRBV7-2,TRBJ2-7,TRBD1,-,TGTGCCAGCAGTTCCGGGACAGGATCCTACGAGCAGTACTTC,CASSSGTGSYEQYF
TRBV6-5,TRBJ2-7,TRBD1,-,TGTGCCAGCAGGATTTCCGGGACAGGGGGCTACGAGCAGTACTTC,CASRISGTGGYEQYF
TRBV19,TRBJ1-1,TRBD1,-,TGTGCCAGTAGATGGACAGGTTCCACTGAAGCTTTCTTT,CASRWTGSTEAFF
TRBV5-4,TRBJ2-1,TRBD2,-,TGTGCCAGCATGCTACAGAGGGGAGCGGGGGGGATCAATGAGCAGTTCTTC,CASMLQRGAGGINEQFF
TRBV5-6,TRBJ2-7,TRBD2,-,TGTGCCAGCAGCCTGAGGGGTAGCGGGCGTAATATCTACGAGCAGTACTTC,CASSLRGSGRNIYEQYF
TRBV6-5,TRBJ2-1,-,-,TGTGCCAGCACCGAGCGGCGAACAGGGCTCAATGAGCAGTTCTTC,CASTERRTGLNEQFF
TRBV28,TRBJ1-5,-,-,TGTGCCAGCAGTTCAATGGTGACAGGCGACAATCAGCCCCAGCATTTT,CASSSMVTGDNQPQHF
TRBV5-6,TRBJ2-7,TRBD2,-,TGTGCCAGCAGCCCCGGGACTAGCGGAGTTTACGAGCAGTACTTC,CASSPGTSGVYEQYF
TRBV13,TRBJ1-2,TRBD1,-,TGTGCCAGCAGCTTGGGGGACAGGGGTAACTATGGCTACACCTTC,CASSLGDRGNYGYTF
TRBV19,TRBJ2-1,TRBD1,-,TGTGCCAGTAGTATGACAGGGAGCTCCTACAATGAGCAGTTCTTC,CASSMTGSSYNEQFF
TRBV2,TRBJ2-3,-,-,TGTGCCAGCAGAGCCAACACAGATACGCAGTATTTT,CASRANTDTQYF
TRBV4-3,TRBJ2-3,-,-,TGCGCCAGCAGCCAAGATTTCGGGGATACGCAGTATTTT,CASSQDFGDTQYF
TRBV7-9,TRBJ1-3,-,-,TGTGCCAGCACCCAGGGGAACTCTGGAAACACCATATATTTT,CASTQGNSGNTIYF
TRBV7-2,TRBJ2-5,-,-,TGTGCCAGCAGCCCCCTCACAGGGCCAGAGACCCAGTACTTC,CASSPLTGPETQYF
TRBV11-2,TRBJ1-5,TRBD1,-,TGTGCCAGCAGCTTGTCAGGGGGCAGGCAGCCCCAGCATTTT,CASSLSGGRQPQHF
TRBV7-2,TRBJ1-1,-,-,TGTGCCAGCAGCCCCCAGCGGGGGGAGAACACTGAAGCTTTCTTT,CASSPQRGENTEAFF
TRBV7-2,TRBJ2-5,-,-,TGTGCCAGCAGCTTAACCGCCGCGCGGGCAGAGACCCAGTACTTC,CASSLTAARAETQYF
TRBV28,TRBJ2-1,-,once,TGTGCCAGCAGTCCAGGGTTCTCCTACAATGAGCAGTTCTTC,CASSPGFSYNEQFF
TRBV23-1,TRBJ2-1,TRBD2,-,TGCGCCAGCAGTCAGGGGGGAGGGCATTACAATGAGCAGTTCTTC,CASSQGGGHYNEQFF
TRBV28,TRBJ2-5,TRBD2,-,TGTGCCAGCAGTTTATCAGCGGGGGGGCAAGAGACCCAGTACTTC,CASSLSAGGQETQYF
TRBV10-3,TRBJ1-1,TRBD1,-,TGTGCCATCAGGGACAGGGGGGGGTACACTGAAGCTTTCTTT,CAIRDRGGYTEAFF
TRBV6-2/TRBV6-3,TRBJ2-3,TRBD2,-,TGTGCCAGCAGTTCCCCATACGGACTAGCGGATACAGATACGCAGTATTTT,CASSSPYGLADTDTQYF
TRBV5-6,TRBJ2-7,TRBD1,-,TGTGCCAGCAGCTTGGTGGATTACCGGGACAGGGATGGGTACGAGCAGTACTTC,CASSLVDYRDRDGYEQYF
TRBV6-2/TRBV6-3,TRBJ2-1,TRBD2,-,TGTGCCAGCAGTTTGGTTAGCGGGACCTACAATGAGCAGTTCTTC,CASSLVSGTYNEQFF
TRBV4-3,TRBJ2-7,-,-,TGCGCCAGCAGCCAAGTACTCTCTTACGAGCAGTACTTC,CASSQVLSYEQYF
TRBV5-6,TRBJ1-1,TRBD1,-,TGTGCCAGCAGTTACACGGGACAGGGGAACACTGAAGCTTTCTTT,CASSYTGQGNTEAFF
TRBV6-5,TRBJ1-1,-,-,TGTGCCCGAAAGGGGGAAAAGACCTTGAACACTGAAGCTTTCTTT,CARKGEKTLNTEAFF
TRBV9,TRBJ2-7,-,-,TGTGCCAGCAGCCCGCGGGACCGTGCAAGCTCCTACGAGCAGTACTTC,CASSPRDRASSYEQYF
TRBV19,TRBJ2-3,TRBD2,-,TGTGCCAGTAGTATGAGGCTAGCGGGGGGAGCGGATACGCAGTATTTT,CASSMRLAGGADTQYF
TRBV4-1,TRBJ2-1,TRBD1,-,TGCGCCAGCAGCCAAGATCTGGCAGGGGGATACAATGAGCAGTTCTTC,CASSQDLAGGYNEQFF
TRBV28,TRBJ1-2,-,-,TGTGCCAGCAGCCCAGGACCCACAGGGTTCTATGGCTACACCTTC,CASSPGPTGFYGYTF
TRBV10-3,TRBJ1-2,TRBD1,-,TGTGCCATCACTGGGGGACAGGGGTTCTATGGCTACACCTTC,CAITGGQGFYGYTF
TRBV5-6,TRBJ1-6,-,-,TGTGCCAGCAGCTTGGCAGGAATCTATAATTCACCCCTCCACTTT,CASSLAGIYNSPLHF
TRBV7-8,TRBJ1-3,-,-,TGTGCCAGCAGCTTAGCGCAGAGGGGAAACACCATATATTTT,CASSLAQRGNTIYF
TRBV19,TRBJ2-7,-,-,TGTGCCAGTAGTATGGGTGGGAGTAGTATCTACGAGCAGTACTTC,CASSMGGSSIYEQYF
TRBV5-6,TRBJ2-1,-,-,TGTGCCAGCAGCTCAGTTGGGGGGAGCTCCTACAATGAGCAGTTCTTC,CASSSVGGSSYNEQFF
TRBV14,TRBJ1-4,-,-,TGTGCCAGCAGCCAAAAAATACATAATGAAAAACTGTTTTTT,CASSQKIHNEKLFF
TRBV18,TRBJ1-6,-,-,TGTGCCAGCTCACCCCAAGACACCTCCTATAATTCACCCCTCCACTTT,CASSPQDTSYNSPLHF
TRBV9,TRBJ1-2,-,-,TGTGCCAGCAGCGTAGCGGGAAACTATGGCTACACCTTC,CASSVAGNYGYTF
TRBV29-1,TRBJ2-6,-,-,TGCAGCTTTCAGGACTCTGGGGCCAACGTCCTGACTTTC,CSFQDSGANVLTF
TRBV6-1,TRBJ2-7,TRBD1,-,TGTGCCAGCAGGGAAAGACAGGGTACGAACTCCTACGAGCAGTACTTC,CASRERQGTNSYEQYF